Described below is a single T cell receptor beta chain sequence and its context. It is likely a read error: a sequence one base away is far more abundant. Time point here: newly diagnosed GD, antithyroid drugs for less than 3 months. From PBMCs, RNA was extracted and then used to make the TCR library. The CDR3 runs to 15 residues. The germline gives CDR1 LGHNA, CDR2 YSLEER. The source of the sample is a study of regulatory T cells in long-lasting Graves disease. Assembly of TCR beta libraries relied on iRepertoire HTBI primers together with Arm-PCR of CDR3 regions. MiXCR, applied by TCRdb to the multiplex PCR reads, yields one record per CDR3 protein. Here the sample spans hundreds of thousands of distinct CDR3 sequences, around 16% being singletons.

The source material was peripheral blood mononuclear cells (PBMCs), sampled at new diagnosis, from a patient treated with antithyroid drugs. The TCR originated in a female donor with Graves disease. The gene calls are TRBV4-3 and TRBJ1-4; maybe TRBD1 (5 bases). CDR3 loop: CASSQVAGSNEKLSF. The CDR3 nucleotides are TGCGCCAGCAGCCAAGTCGCAGGGAGTAATGAAAAACTGTCTTTT.